These 32 T cell receptor beta chains were sequenced from one sample in a study. TCRdb re-called the RT-PCR reads through MiXCR, storing one row per CDR3 protein. The data contain about 6,500 distinct CDR3 sequences, roughly 92% of them seen just once; the ten biggest clones take up 6.5% to 9%. The sample taken for sequencing was memory CD4+ T cells from blood. These TCRs come from a female donor in good health, serving as a healthy control.

Remarks on this clonotype: A library prepared for alpha chains yielded this beta chain as an off-target read; its size is of little meaning. The genes are TRBV28 and TRBJ2-7, with no clear D. V was shortened by 5 bases and J by 3 bases, with 11 bases between the two germline ends. Germline assignment: CDR1 MDHEN and CDR2 SYDVKM. CDR3 length equals 13 residues. Here the CDR3 reads CASSETQIYEQYF. The CDR3 DNA reads TGTGCCAGCAGTGAAACACAGATCTACGAGCAGTACTTC.

Details on this clonotype: This beta chain slipped into a library made for alpha chains as a stray read, so its size is not meaningful. The chain employs TRBV6-1 and TRBJ2-7, with D tentatively TRBD1 (6 bases). The CDR3 runs to 15 residues. Germline-derived CDR1 and CDR2 are MNHNS and SASEGT. Trimming stripped 8 bases from V and 3 bases from J, with 20 bases between. The CDR3 reads CASSRYPDRDYEQYF. CDR3 sequence (DNA): TGTGCCAGCTCACGTTATCCGGACAGAGACTACGAGCAGTACTTC.

This clonotype occurred once. Because this beta chain is a stray read in a library intended to capture alpha chains, its abundance should not be given much weight. This chain uses TRBV20-1 with TRBJ2-3; 11 nucleotides line up with TRBD2. The CDR3 spans 15 residues. J was trimmed by 1 base and V by 3 bases; bases with no gene match: 3. Per the germline V gene, CDR1 is DFQATT and CDR2 is SNEGSKA (reference sequence). The CDR3 here is CSASDSGGGTDTQYF. CDR3 in DNA: TGCAGTGCTAGCGATAGCGGGGGGGGCACAGATACGCAGTATTTT.

With respect to this clonotype: Since the library was made to target alpha chains, this beta chain is a stray read and its abundance is not meaningful. J is TRBJ1-2 and V is TRBV29-1; no definite D call. Looked up from germline, CDR1 is SQVTM and CDR2 is ANQGSEA. V was pared by 6 bases and J by 1 base, with 6 bases between. This CDR3 has 11 residues. The CDR3 here is CSVELNYGYTF. The CDR3 DNA is TGCAGCGTGGAGCTTAACTATGGCTACACCTTC.

In regard to this clonotype: As an off-target read in a library built for alpha chains, this beta chain has a frequency of little significance. The J gene is TRBJ2-2, the V gene TRBV7-6; maybe TRBD1 (6 bases). Trimming cost V 5 bases and J 3 bases, with 10 bases left between them. CDR3 size: 14 residues. The germline V gene encodes CDR1 SGHVS and CDR2 FNYEAQ. The CDR3 protein is CASSRDTYTGELFF. In DNA, the CDR3 is TGTGCCAGCAGCCGGGACACCTACACCGGGGAGCTGTTTTTT.

With regard to this clonotype: The size of this beta chain means little, since it is a stray read in a library made for alpha chains. The rearrangement links TRBV6-1 to TRBJ1-1; D is uncertain. Deletions cut 7 bases from V and 4 bases from J, with 13 bases between. The CDR3 is made up of 13 amino acids. Germline loops: CDR1 MNHNS, CDR2 SASEGT. The CDR3 DNA reads TGTGCCAGCAAAAACACTCATAGCACTGAAGCTTTCTTT. This codes for CASKNTHSTEAFF.

In its sample, this clonotype was seen once. This beta chain is an off-target read within a library intended for alpha chains, so its frequency means little. This chain's CDR3 is CASSPGTGGHQETQYF. The CDR3 DNA reads as TGTGCCAGCAGCCCCGGGACAGGCGGGCATCAAGAGACCCAGTACTTC. The chain carries TRBV11-2 and TRBJ2-5; 8 positions match TRBD1. The junction had 10 bases not matched to a gene; V was cut back by 5 bases and J by 2 bases. The CDR3 spans 16 residues. Germline CDR1 is SGHAT and CDR2 is FQNNGV.

This clonotype was detected only once. Little can be read into the size of this beta chain, an off-target read in a library designed for alpha chains. The rearrangement uses TRBV20-1 and TRBJ2-7, with 11 bases that match TRBD1. Germline V lookup: CDR1 DFQATT, CDR2 SNEGSKA (reference sequence). The CDR3 is 17 amino acids. CDR3: CSAIRDRGGSRTYEQYF. The CDR3 region has the DNA TGCAGCGCGATACGGGACAGGGGGGGATCGAGGACCTACGAGCAGTACTTC.

Worth noting for this clonotype: For a library built for alpha chains, this beta chain is a stray read; little rests on its size. V gene TRBV20-1 combines with J gene TRBJ1-1; TRBD1 aligns across 9 bases. Germline assignment: CDR1 DFQATT and CDR2 SNEGSKA (reference sequence). CDR3 length: 14 residues. The V segment lost 6 bases and the J segment 5 bases; nucleotides outside the gene matches: 10. CDR3 sequence: CSARKTGGVTEAFF. CDR3 sequence (DNA): TGCAGTGCCCGAAAGACAGGGGGAGTGACTGAAGCTTTCTTT.

Notes on this clonotype: Because the library targeted alpha chains, this beta chain is an off-target read whose size means little. V is TRBV7-8 and J is TRBJ2-2; D may be TRBD1 or TRBD2 (5 bases each). This CDR3 comprises 16 residues. V was shortened by 1 base and J by 0 bases, with 9 bases between the two germline ends. Germline CDR1 SGHVS, CDR2 FQNEAQ. The CDR3 is CASSLGQGANTGELFF. The CDR3, as DNA: TGTGCCAGCAGCTTAGGTCAGGGAGCGAACACCGGGGAGCTGTTTTTT.

In regard to this clonotype: Little can be read into the size of this beta chain, an off-target read in a library designed for alpha chains. The chain couples TRBV6-1 to TRBJ2-1; unclear D gene. V lost 6 bases, J lost 9 bases, and 15 bases lay in between. The germline CDR1 and CDR2 sequences are MNHNS and SASEGT. The CDR3 spans 13 residues. In nucleotides, the CDR3 is TGTGCCAGCAGCCGCAAGATAGACCTTGAGCAGTTCTTC. Translation: CASSRKIDLEQFF.

About this clonotype: This beta chain was picked up by a library intended for alpha chains and is off target, so its count carries little meaning. This rearrangement joins TRBV29-1 to TRBJ2-5; D assignment may be TRBD1 or TRBD2 (5 bases each). The germline V gene has CDR1 SQVTM and CDR2 ANQGSEA. The CDR3 covers 12 residues. V lost 4 bases and J 2 bases, leaving 8 bases between the germline ends. This chain's CDR3 is CSVVRGQETQYF. As DNA, the CDR3 is TGCAGCGTTGTGAGGGGTCAAGAGACCCAGTACTTC.

For this clonotype: Little can be read into the size of this beta chain, an off-target read in a library designed for alpha chains. The chain is built from TRBV20-1 and TRBJ2-1, with D possibly being TRBD2 (5 bases). There are 11 residues in the CDR3. Germline V gene data show CDR1 as DFQATT and CDR2 as SNEGSKA (reference sequence). The ends were cut back, 2 bases at V and 13 bases at J, with 12 bases in the middle. CDR3 DNA: TGCAGTGCTAGACGTGGACTCCTTCAGTTCTTC. Translating it yields CSARRGLLQFF.

This clonotype was found once. For a library built for alpha chains, this beta chain is a stray read; little rests on its size. The gene calls are TRBV19 and TRBJ1-2, with D maybe TRBD1 (6 bases). Trimming removed 5 bases from V and 2 bases from J, with 15 bases in between. CDR1 and CDR2 (germline): LNHDA, SQIVND (reference sequence). This CDR3 has 15 residues. The CDR3 region is CASSGSDTGNYGYTF. The CDR3 bases are TGTGCCAGTAGTGGAAGCGATACAGGGAACTATGGCTACACCTTC.

Details on this clonotype: This beta chain is an off-target read within a library intended for alpha chains, so its frequency means little. The chain employs TRBV5-1 and TRBJ2-2; perhaps TRBD2 as D (5 bases). V gave up 5 bases and J gave up 5 bases, with 13 bases separating them. This CDR3 is built from 14 residues. Per the germline V gene, CDR1 is SGHRS and CDR2 is YFSETQ. CDR3 protein: CASREEPITGELFF. CDR3 DNA: TGCGCCAGCAGGGAGGAGCCAATTACCGGGGAGCTGTTTTTT.

About this clonotype: This beta chain represents an off-target read in a library built for alpha chains; its size is of limited meaning. This sequence joins TRBV6-5 and TRBJ2-7; TRBD2 might be the D (6 bases). The CDR3 consists of 13 residues. The V end was cut by 8 bases, the J end by 0 bases, with 11 bases between. The germline CDR1 and CDR2 sequences are MNHEY and SVGAGI. CDR3 in amino acids: CASLRLGSYEQYF. CDR3 coding DNA: TGTGCCAGCCTCAGACTAGGCTCCTACGAGCAGTACTTC.

A remark on this clonotype: Found in a library prepared for alpha chains, this beta chain is an off-target read, and its abundance has little meaning. The CDR3 DNA sequence: TGCAGCGTTGGCGGGAGGGCCGTGGATGAGCAGTTCTTC. Translating gives CSVGGRAVDEQFF. The chain carries TRBV29-1 and TRBJ2-1; 9 bases are a match to TRBD2. J was trimmed by 8 bases and V by 4 bases; bases with no gene match: 6. This CDR3 has 13 amino acids. The germline V gene encodes CDR1 SQVTM and CDR2 ANQGSEA.

As concerns this clonotype: As an off-target read in a library built for alpha chains, this beta chain has a frequency of little significance. The rearrangement uses TRBV6-2 or TRBV6-3 and TRBJ2-5, with D perhaps TRBD1 (6 bases). Germline CDR1 and CDR2: MNHEY and SVGEGT. The CDR3 has 14 amino acids. With 6 bases removed from V and 4 bases from J, the gap between germline ends came to 15 bases. Here the CDR3 DNA reads TGTGCCAGCAGCCCCCGGCTAGGGGGAGAGACCCAGTACTTC. This encodes CASSPRLGGETQYF.

Turning to this clonotype: The size of this beta chain means little, since it is a stray read in a library made for alpha chains. V gene TRBV28 combines with J gene TRBJ1-3; D might be TRBD1 (5 bases). The CDR3 contains 15 residues. CDR1 and CDR2 from the germline V gene are MDHEN and SYDVKM. The V end was cut by 5 bases, the J end by 0 bases, with 11 bases between. The CDR3 nucleotides are TGTGCCAGCAGTAATAGCGGGGGCTCTGGAAACACCATATATTTT. Protein sequence: CASSNSGGSGNTIYF. The whole variable domain, remainder taken from reference TRBV28 and TRBJ1-3, is DVKVTQSSRYLVKRTGEKVFLECVQDMDHENMFWYRQDPGLGLRLIYFSYDVKMKEKGDIPEGYSVSREKKERFSLILESASTNQTSMYLCASSNSGGSGNTIYFGEGSWLTVV.

Turning to this clonotype: A library prepared for alpha chains yielded this beta chain as an off-target read; its size is of little meaning. The chain combines TRBV29-1 with TRBJ2-3; D gene unclear. This CDR3 comprises 15 residues. V lost 2 bases to trimming and J lost 0 bases, with 12 bases between them. Per germline, CDR1 SQVTM and CDR2 ANQGSEA. CDR3 bases: TGCAGCGTTGAATCCTGGGATTCTAGCACAGATACGCAGTATTTT. Amino acid sequence: CSVESWDSSTDTQYF.

Of note for this clonotype: This beta chain turned up in a library designed for alpha chains; as an off-target read, its abundance says little. The chain has TRBV7-2 and TRBJ1-4; no definite D call. The CDR3 is 14 amino acids. With 3 bases removed from V and 6 bases from J, the gap between germline ends came to 11 bases. From germline, CDR1 is SGHTA and CDR2 FQGNSA. The CDR3 protein is CASSLGGSYEKLFF. For the CDR3, the DNA is TGTGCCAGCAGCTTGGGAGGGTCGTATGAAAAACTGTTTTTT.

Points on this clonotype: Found in a library prepared for alpha chains, this beta chain is an off-target read, and its abundance has little meaning. The chain couples TRBV4-2 to TRBJ2-3; 12 positions agree with TRBD2. The junction had 11 bases not matched to a gene; V was cut back by 4 bases and J by 3 bases. The germline gives CDR1 LGHNA, CDR2 YNFKEQ. CDR3 length: 18 residues. CDR3 in DNA: TGTGCCAGCAGCCCCGACGCGACTAGCGGGAGTGCGACAGATACGCAGTATTTT. This gives the protein CASSPDATSGSATDTQYF.

A word on this clonotype: This beta chain turned up in a library designed for alpha chains; as an off-target read, its abundance says little. The chain links TRBV7-9 to TRBJ1-2; perhaps TRBD1 as D (6 bases). The CDR3 is 15 amino acids. The V gene lost 5 bases and the J gene lost 0 bases, with 13 bases spanning the gap. Germline V gives CDR1 SEHNR, CDR2 FQNEAQ (reference sequence). This CDR3 is CASSQQGGANYGYTF. CDR3 nucleotide sequence: TGTGCCAGCAGCCAGCAAGGGGGGGCTAACTATGGCTACACCTTC.

Note on this clonotype: The library was built for alpha chains, so this beta chain is an off-target read and its size means little. The gene calls are TRBV6-6 and TRBJ2-1; 11 bases line up with TRBD2. Germline trimming cut 7 bases from V and 6 bases from J; bases unmatched to any gene: 20. The CDR3 spans 19 residues. Germline lookup yields CDR1 MNHNY and CDR2 SVGAGI (reference sequence). The CDR3 sequence is CASTRRASGGSRGLNEQFF. The CDR3, as DNA: TGTGCCAGCACCAGGAGGGCTAGCGGGGGGTCCCGAGGGCTCAATGAGCAGTTCTTC.

For this clonotype: Since it is a stray read in a library aimed at alpha chains, this beta chain has a size that is not meaningful. This chain uses TRBV28 with TRBJ2-2; 12 positions agree with TRBD1. In germline, CDR1 is MDHEN, CDR2 SYDVKM. The CDR3 extends over 19 amino acids. V lost 6 bases and J lost 6; bases outside the gene matches: 17. The CDR3: CASRYAGTGGLIWAGELFF. The DNA for the CDR3 is TGTGCCAGCAGATACGCCGGGACAGGGGGCTTGATATGGGCCGGGGAGCTGTTTTTT. The entire variable domain, with the rest obtained from reference TRBV28 and TRBJ2-2, is as follows: DVKVTQSSRYLVKRTGEKVFLECVQDMDHENMFWYRQDPGLGLRLIYFSYDVKMKEKGDIPEGYSVSREKKERFSLILESASTNQTSMYLCASRYAGTGGLIWAGELFFGEGSRLTVL.

As for this clonotype: Found in a library prepared for alpha chains, this beta chain is an off-target read, and its abundance has little meaning. The CDR3 loop is CSARAGPLNTEAFF. Here the CDR3 DNA reads TGCAGTGCTAGAGCGGGACCGTTGAACACTGAAGCTTTCTTT. The V call is TRBV20-1, the J call TRBJ1-1, with D perhaps TRBD1 (5 bases). The germline CDR1 and CDR2 sequences are DFQATT and SNEGSKA (reference sequence). This CDR3 is 14 amino acids long. Trimming took 1 base from V and 0 from J, leaving 9 bases between them.

A note on this clonotype: Little can be read into the size of this beta chain, an off-target read in a library designed for alpha chains. The chain combines TRBV14 with TRBJ2-7; D is undetermined. Germline assignment: CDR1 SGHDN and CDR2 FVKESK. V was pared by 4 bases and J by 6 bases, with 13 bases between. The CDR3 has 13 residues. CDR3 protein: CASSPLWGLEQYF. CDR3 DNA: TGTGCCAGCAGCCCGCTATGGGGTCTCGAGCAGTACTTC.

This clonotype appeared a few times. This beta chain came through as a stray read in a library set up for alpha chains, and its size says little. The rearrangement uses TRBV7-3 and TRBJ2-3; D is possibly TRBD2 (6 bases). V was pared by 0 bases and J by 3 bases, with 10 bases between. The CDR3 has 15 residues. The germline V gene encodes CDR1 SGHTA and CDR2 FQGTGA. CDR3 nucleotides: TGTGCCAGCAGCTTAACACCTAGCGAGACAGATACGCAGTATTTT. Its protein is CASSLTPSETDTQYF.

With respect to this clonotype: A library prepared for alpha chains yielded this beta chain as an off-target read; its size is of little meaning. The rearrangement uses TRBV7-2 and TRBJ1-1; the match to TRBD1 covers 7 bases. CDR3 length: 14 amino acids. Germline lookup yields CDR1 SGHTA and CDR2 FQGNSA. After removal of 7 bases from V and 4 bases from J, the junction contained 9 bases not matched to a gene. CDR3 protein: CASTPGQVVTEAFF. CDR3 coding DNA: TGTGCCAGCACCCCCGGACAGGTTGTCACTGAAGCTTTCTTT.

Points on this clonotype: With the library built for alpha chains, this beta chain is off target and its frequency is not meaningful. The rearrangement joins TRBV7-2 to TRBJ1-5, with D unclear. The germline V gene has CDR1 SGHTA and CDR2 FQGNSA. The CDR3 runs to 12 residues. Trimming removed 5 bases from V and 7 bases from J, with 9 bases in between. The DNA for the CDR3 is TGTGCCAGCAGCAAAGATGCACAGCCCCAGCATTTT. Protein product: CASSKDAQPQHF. Full variable domain (remainder filled in from reference TRBV7-2 and TRBJ1-5): GAGVSQSPSNKVTEKGKDVELRCDPISGHTALYWYRQSLGQGLEFLIYFQGNSAPDKSGLPSDRFSAERTGGSVSTLTIQRTQQEDSAVYLCASSKDAQPQHFGDGTRLSIL.

A note on this clonotype: Being off target in a library aimed at alpha chains, this beta chain has a size of little meaning. The chain joins TRBV29-1 to TRBJ2-2; D gene uncertain. This CDR3 is built from 14 residues. V was trimmed by 4 bases and J by 1 base, leaving 10 bases between them. CDR1 SQVTM and CDR2 ANQGSEA come from the germline V gene. CDR3 region: CSVAELWNTGELFF. The CDR3 bases are TGCAGCGTTGCCGAACTGTGGAACACCGGGGAGCTGTTTTTT.

Note on this clonotype: A library prepared for alpha chains yielded this beta chain as an off-target read; its size is of little meaning. CDR3 bases: TGCAGTGCTAGTCTATGGGGCGAGCAGTACTTC. Protein sequence: CSASLWGEQYF. This chain connects TRBV20-1 to TRBJ2-7; no clear D gene. Trimming pared 3 bases from V and 6 bases from J, leaving 9 bases between. There are 11 residues in the CDR3. Germline V gene data show CDR1 as DFQATT and CDR2 as SNEGSKA (reference sequence).